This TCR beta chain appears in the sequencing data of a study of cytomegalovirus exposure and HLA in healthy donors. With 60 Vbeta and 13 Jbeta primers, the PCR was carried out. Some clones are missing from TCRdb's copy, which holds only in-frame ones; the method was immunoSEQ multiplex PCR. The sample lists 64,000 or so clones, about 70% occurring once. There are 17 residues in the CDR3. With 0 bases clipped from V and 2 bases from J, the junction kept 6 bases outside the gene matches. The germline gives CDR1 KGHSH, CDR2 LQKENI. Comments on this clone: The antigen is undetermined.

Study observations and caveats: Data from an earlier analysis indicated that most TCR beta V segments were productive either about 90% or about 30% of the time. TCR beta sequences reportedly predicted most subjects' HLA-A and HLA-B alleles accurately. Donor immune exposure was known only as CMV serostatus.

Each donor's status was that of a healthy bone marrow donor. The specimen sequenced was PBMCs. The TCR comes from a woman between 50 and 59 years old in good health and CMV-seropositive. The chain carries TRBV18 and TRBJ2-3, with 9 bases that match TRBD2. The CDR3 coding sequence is TGTGCCAGCTCACCACCGGTGGCGGGAGGGATCACAGATACGCAGTATTTT. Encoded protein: CASSPPVAGGITDTQYF. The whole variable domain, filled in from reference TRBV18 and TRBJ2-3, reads NAGVMQNPRHLVRRRGQEARLRCSPMKGHSHVYWYRQLPEEGLKFMVYLQKENIIDESGMPKERFSAEFPKEGPSILRIQQVVRGDSAAYFCASSPPVAGGITDTQYFGPGTRLTVL.